Detailed here is one TCR beta chain. What it binds is not known. The sample belongs to a study of shared clonotypes between healthy human individuals. In the study overall: Samples came from a couple of female and three male donors aged 18 to 49. Whole-study results and caveats: Inspection by rarefaction showed sorted-subset sequencing to be incomplete despite large depth. The authors expected sequencing depth to affect clonotype sharing among donors.

Germline V gene data show CDR1 as ENHRY and CDR2 as SYGVKD. CDR3 size: 16 residues. Trimming pared 4 bases from V and 3 bases from J, leaving 17 bases between. Every contributor of samples was a Caucasian grown-up residing in Nashville, Tennessee. Method: immunoSEQ multiplex PCR; TCRdb's copy keeps in-frame clones and lacks some. This table holds some 2,100,000 clones, about 94% found once. This TCR came from a man between 18 and 35 years old in good health. Sequencing used naive CD4+ T cells sorted from blood. Documented subset: CD45RA+ positively selected. The rearrangement joins TRBV10-3 to TRBJ2-3; perhaps TRBD1 as D (6 bases). CDR3 DNA sequence: TGTGCCATCAGTGGACAACCAGGGGATGGGACAGATACGCAGTATTTT. Amino acids: CAISGQPGDGTDTQYF.